This entry concerns a single T cell receptor (beta chain). Its antigen is as yet unknown. A junction boundary mismatches the germline segment, possibly from a read error. The data were obtained in a study of neurological immune-mediated disorders. Notes on the study in general: HTLV-1-associated myelopathy displayed the greatest TCR clonal expansion, and multiple sclerosis exhibited the smallest, lower than that of healthy controls.

Stated time point: longitudinal time-point 3. It was blood bank volunteers in Maryland, USA who made up the healthy controls. The study built unsorted libraries from 2 million PBMCs kept at -80 C. It was by 5'RACE with 10-nucleotide random UMIs that the cDNA was made. A single record per CDR3 protein comes from TCRdb applying MiXCR to the 5' RACE reads. The sample carries approximately 50,000 distinct CDR3 sequences, 8% to 9% recorded once. Per the germline V gene, CDR1 is KGHDR and CDR2 is SFDVKD. CDR3 length equals 13 residues. This sequence joins TRBV24-1 and TRBJ2-7; no firm D call. Source material: PBMCs. The sequence was collected from a woman between 40 and 50 years old in good health. The CDR3 loop reads CATSDAGSYEQYF. In nucleotides, the CDR3 is TGCGCCACCAGTGACGCCGGGTCCTACGAGCAGTACTTC.